This TCR beta chain came from a study of blood T cell repertoires in COVID-19. This clone was seen once. V gave up 5 bases and J gave up 5 bases; unmatched junction bases: 5. CDR1 is SGHAT and CDR2 is FQNNGV in the germline V gene. The CDR3 totals 15 residues. Sequencing used immunoSEQ multiplex PCR; TCRdb keeps in-frame clones, though not all of them. The sample has 200,000 or so clones, roughly 81% seen once. The receptor was derived from an elderly woman with COVID-19, enrolled during active disease. This chain links TRBV11-2 with TRBJ2-1; 11 nucleotides align to TRBD2. The sample was peripheral blood. CDR3 DNA sequence: TGTGCCAGCAGCCCCAGACTAGCGGGAAACAATGAGCAGTTCTTC. It is translated as CASSPRLAGNNEQFF.